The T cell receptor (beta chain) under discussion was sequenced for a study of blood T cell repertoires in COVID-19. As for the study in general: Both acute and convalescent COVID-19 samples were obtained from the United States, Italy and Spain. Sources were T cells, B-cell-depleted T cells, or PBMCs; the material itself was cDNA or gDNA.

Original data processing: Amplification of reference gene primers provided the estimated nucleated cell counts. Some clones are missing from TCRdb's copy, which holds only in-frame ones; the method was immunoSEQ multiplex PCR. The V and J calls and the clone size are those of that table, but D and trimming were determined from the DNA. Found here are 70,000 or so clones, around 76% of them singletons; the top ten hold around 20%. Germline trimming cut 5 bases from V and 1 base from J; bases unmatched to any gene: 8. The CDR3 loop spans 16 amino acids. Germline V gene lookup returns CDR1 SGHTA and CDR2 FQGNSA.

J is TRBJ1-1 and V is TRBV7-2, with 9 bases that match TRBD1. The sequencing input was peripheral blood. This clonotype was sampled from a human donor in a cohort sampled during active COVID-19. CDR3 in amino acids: CASSLGTGYKNTEAFF. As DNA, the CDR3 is TGTGCCAGCAGCCTCGGGACAGGGTATAAGAACACTGAAGCTTTCTTT. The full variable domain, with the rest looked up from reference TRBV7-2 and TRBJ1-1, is GAGVSQSPSNKVTEKGKDVELRCDPISGHTALYWYRQSLGQGLEFLIYFQGNSAPDKSGLPSDRFSAERTGGSVSTLTIQRTQQEDSAVYLCASSLGTGYKNTEAFFGQGTRLTVV.